One sample yielded the 21 T cell receptor beta chains listed below, sequenced in a study of naive and memory T cell subsets. Reverse transcription of blood and skin TCR RNA was primed at alpha and beta constant regions. TCRdb reanalysed the 5' RACE reads using MiXCR and keeps one entry per CDR3 protein. Of approximately 27,000 distinct CDR3 sequences in the sample, around a quarter were seen once. Adult healthy volunteers gave 2.5 ml peripheral blood for whole-blood RNA. These receptor sequences come from a female donor in good health.

This clonotype is medium-sized (0.01 to 0.1%) in the sample. J is TRBJ1-1 and V is TRBV6-5; tentatively, D is TRBD1 (5 bases). Germline V gene sequence: CDR1 MNHEY, CDR2 SVGAGI. V was cut by 2 bases and J by 3 bases, with 7 bases left in between. The CDR3 runs to 13 residues. CDR3 in amino acids: CASSYRGDTEAFF. CDR3 sequence (DNA): TGTGCCAGCAGTTACAGAGGGGACACTGAAGCTTTCTTT.

Within the sample, this clonotype is medium-sized. The V and J genes are TRBV5-5 and TRBJ2-1; D ambiguous. Looked up from germline, CDR1 is SGHKS and CDR2 is YYEKEE (reference sequence). V was pared by 4 bases and J by 0 bases, with 14 bases between. This CDR3 comprises 16 residues. The chain's CDR3 is CASSLIMSVSYNEQFF. The CDR3 DNA is TGTGCCAGCAGCCTGATCATGTCCGTCTCCTACAATGAGCAGTTCTTC.

The chain has TRBV3-1 and TRBJ2-1; D may be TRBD1 or TRBD2 (5 bases each). V gave up 3 bases and J gave up 10 bases, with 22 bases separating them. This CDR3 is built from 16 residues. Looked up from germline, CDR1 is LGHDT and CDR2 is YNNKEL (reference sequence). CDR3 sequence (DNA): TGTGCCAGCAGCCAGAACACCCCGGGGCCTGAAGAAGAGCAGTTCTTC. Translation: CASSQNTPGPEEEQFF.

The chain joins TRBV12-3 or TRBV12-4 to TRBJ2-1, with TRBD2 matching over 12 bases. This CDR3 is 16 amino acids long. The J segment lost 4 bases and the V segment lost 5 bases, leaving 6 bases of the junction unmatched. Written as DNA, the CDR3 is TGTGCCAGCAGTCGACTAGCGGGGGAAACGTACAATGAGCAGTTCTTC. Amino acids: CASSRLAGETYNEQFF.

This clonotype was counted only a few times. The chain couples TRBV29-1 to TRBJ2-5; 9 positions agree with TRBD1. The CDR3 totals 13 residues. In germline, CDR1 is SQVTM, CDR2 ANQGSEA. V was pared by 7 bases and J by 4 bases, with 7 bases of the junction left unmatched. CDR3 protein: CSAGQGFGETQYF. Written as DNA, the CDR3 is TGCAGCGCCGGACAGGGGTTCGGAGAGACCCAGTACTTC.

The chain employs TRBV20-1 and TRBJ2-7, with D perhaps matching TRBD1 (6 bases). In germline, CDR1 is DFQATT, CDR2 SNEGSKA (reference sequence). The CDR3 has 16 residues. Deletions cut 3 bases from V and 4 bases from J, with 22 bases between. The CDR3 DNA reads as TGCAGTGCTAGTGATCCCACAGGGCCTAGGCCTTACGAGCAGTACTTC. Its protein is CSASDPTGPRPYEQYF.

This clonotype was observed a handful of times. The CDR3 here is CSVEGLAGVSYNEQFF. The CDR3 bases are TGCAGCGTTGAAGGGTTAGCGGGAGTGTCCTACAATGAGCAGTTCTTC. The chain joins TRBV29-1 to TRBJ2-1, with 9 bases matching TRBD2. Germline CDR1 reads SQVTM; CDR2 reads ANQGSEA. With 1 base clipped from V and 1 base from J, the junction kept 5 bases outside the gene matches. This CDR3 spans 16 amino acids.

This rearrangement joins TRBV20-1 to TRBJ1-3; D is ambiguous. There are 15 residues in the CDR3. Germline values: CDR1 DFQATT, CDR2 SNEGSKA (reference sequence). CDR3 protein: CSASSGWPSGNTIYF. In DNA form, the CDR3 reads TGCAGCGCAAGCAGTGGGTGGCCCTCTGGAAACACCATATATTTT.

This clonotype showed up just a few times. The chain recombines TRBV20-1 with TRBJ2-7; tentative D call: TRBD1 (5 bases). Germline CDR1 and CDR2: DFQATT and SNEGSKA (reference sequence). V dropped 6 bases and J dropped 0 bases, with 18 bases sitting between them. CDR3 length: 15 amino acids. CDR3 protein: CSAQQDGFSSYEQYF. CDR3 sequence (DNA): TGCAGTGCGCAACAGGACGGGTTCAGCTCCTACGAGCAGTACTTC.

In DNA, the CDR3 is TGTGCCAGCAGCTTAGACCCTGGGAGTTACAATGAGCAGTTCTTC. Encoded protein: CASSLDPGSYNEQFF. The chain employs TRBV13 and TRBJ2-1; D may be TRBD2 (5 bases). CDR1 is PRHDT, CDR2 FYEKMQ, per germline (reference sequence). The V gene lost 1 base and the J gene lost 4 bases, with 11 bases spanning the gap. The CDR3 spans 15 residues.

The V and J genes are TRBV11-2 and TRBJ2-1, with 8 bases lining up with TRBD1. V shed 0 bases, J shed 3 bases, and the junction held 7 bases outside the gene matches. Germline CDR1 reads SGHAT; CDR2 reads FQNNGV. CDR3 length equals 17 residues. CDR3 residues: CASSLDARTGYYNEQFF. As DNA, the CDR3 is TGTGCCAGCAGCTTAGACGCCCGGACAGGGTACTACAATGAGCAGTTCTTC.

The chain carries TRBV5-1 and TRBJ2-1; D remains unclear. Germline values: CDR1 SGHRS, CDR2 YFSETQ. The CDR3 is 12 amino acids. V dropped 5 bases and J dropped 5 bases, with 8 bases sitting between them. The CDR3 sequence: CASRALNNEQFF. The CDR3 DNA reads TGCGCCAGCAGAGCCCTTAACAATGAGCAGTTCTTC.

The J gene is TRBJ2-1, the V gene TRBV25-1; D gene uncertain. The CDR3 length is 12 residues. V was clipped by 1 base and J by 9 bases, with 7 bases between them. Germline V gene data show CDR1 as MGHDK and CDR2 as SYGVNS. CDR3 loop: CASSESASEQFF. DNA for the CDR3: TGTGCCAGCAGTGAATCAGCCAGTGAGCAGTTCTTC.

The chain couples TRBV6-2 or TRBV6-3 to TRBJ2-3; D possibly corresponds to TRBD2 (6 bases). The germline gives CDR1 MNHEY, CDR2 SVGEGT. CDR3 length: 13 residues. Deletions cut 7 bases from V and 3 bases from J, with 11 bases between. CDR3 sequence (DNA): TGTGCCAGCACCGGAGGGCCGACAGATACGCAGTATTTT. Protein product: CASTGGPTDTQYF.

This clonotype is categorized as medium-sized. V gene TRBV12-3 or TRBV12-4 combines with J gene TRBJ2-7; 7 bases align to TRBD1. CDR3 size: 14 residues. V lost 6 bases to trimming and J lost 2 bases; unmatched junction nucleotides: 7. As DNA, the CDR3 is TGTGCCAGCAGCGACCGGGACAGTGCCTACGAGCAGTACTTC. Protein: CASSDRDSAYEQYF.

This clonotype appeared many times. V gene TRBV7-9 combines with J gene TRBJ2-1, with D possibly being TRBD2 (6 bases). Germline V gives CDR1 SEHNR, CDR2 FQNEAQ (reference sequence). The CDR3 spans 11 residues. V was clipped by 8 bases and J by 7 bases, with 9 bases between them. The CDR3 sequence: CASQAGNEQFF. The DNA of the CDR3 is TGTGCCAGCCAGGCGGGGAATGAGCAGTTCTTC. Complete variable domain (other parts from reference TRBV7-9 and TRBJ2-1): DTGVSQNPRHKITKRGQNVTFRCDPISEHNRLYWYRQTLGQGPEFLTYFQNEAQLEKSRLLSDRFSAERPKGSFSTLEIQRTEQGDSAMYLCASQAGNEQFFGPGTRLTVL.

This clonotype was detected a few times. The chain joins TRBV7-6 to TRBJ2-7; possible D gene TRBD2, 6 bases. The CDR3 is made up of 13 amino acids. Germline V gene data show CDR1 as SGHVS and CDR2 as FNYEAQ. V dropped 5 bases and J dropped 3 bases, with 11 bases sitting between them. CDR3 nucleotide sequence: TGTGCCAGCAGCCCCACTAGCAGCTACGAGCAGTACTTC. It encodes CASSPTSSYEQYF.

The CDR3 loop is CSAHSGVQETQYF. The CDR3 region has the DNA TGCAGTGCACATTCGGGGGTCCAAGAGACCCAGTACTTC. V usage is TRBV20-1 and J usage is TRBJ2-5; perhaps TRBD2 as D (6 bases). V lost 6 bases, J lost 1 base, and 12 bases lay in between. Germline loops: CDR1 DFQATT, CDR2 SNEGSKA (reference sequence). CDR3 length: 13 amino acids.

This clonotype is deemed medium-sized. V gene TRBV18 combines with J gene TRBJ1-3, with 7 bases fitting TRBD1. This CDR3 spans 19 amino acids. V dropped 6 bases and J dropped 0; count of bases not matched to a gene: 17. Looked up from germline, CDR1 is KGHSH and CDR2 is LQKENI. CDR3 in DNA: TGTGCCAGCTCTCAATTACCCTCTCGGACAGGACCCTCTGGAAACACCATATATTTT. Its translation: CASSQLPSRTGPSGNTIYF.

This clonotype was observed a few times. The chain links TRBV7-3 to TRBJ1-1; D is unclear. This CDR3 has 13 residues. The V end lost 3 bases, the J end lost 3 bases, and 8 bases lay between the germline ends. Germline CDR1 and CDR2: SGHTA and FQGTGA. CDR3 residues: CASSFYRDTEAFF. CDR3 DNA: TGTGCCAGCAGCTTTTACCGGGACACTGAAGCTTTCTTT.

This chain uses TRBV20-1 with TRBJ2-5; the match to TRBD2 covers 13 bases. Germline V gene data show CDR1 as DFQATT and CDR2 as SNEGSKA (reference sequence). Trimming at V came to 6 bases and at J to 5 bases, leaving 9 bases not matched to a gene. This CDR3 region has 15 residues. CDR3 DNA sequence: TGCAGTGCAGATCGGACTAGCGGGGGTGGGGAGACCCAGTACTTC. Protein: CSADRTSGGGETQYF.